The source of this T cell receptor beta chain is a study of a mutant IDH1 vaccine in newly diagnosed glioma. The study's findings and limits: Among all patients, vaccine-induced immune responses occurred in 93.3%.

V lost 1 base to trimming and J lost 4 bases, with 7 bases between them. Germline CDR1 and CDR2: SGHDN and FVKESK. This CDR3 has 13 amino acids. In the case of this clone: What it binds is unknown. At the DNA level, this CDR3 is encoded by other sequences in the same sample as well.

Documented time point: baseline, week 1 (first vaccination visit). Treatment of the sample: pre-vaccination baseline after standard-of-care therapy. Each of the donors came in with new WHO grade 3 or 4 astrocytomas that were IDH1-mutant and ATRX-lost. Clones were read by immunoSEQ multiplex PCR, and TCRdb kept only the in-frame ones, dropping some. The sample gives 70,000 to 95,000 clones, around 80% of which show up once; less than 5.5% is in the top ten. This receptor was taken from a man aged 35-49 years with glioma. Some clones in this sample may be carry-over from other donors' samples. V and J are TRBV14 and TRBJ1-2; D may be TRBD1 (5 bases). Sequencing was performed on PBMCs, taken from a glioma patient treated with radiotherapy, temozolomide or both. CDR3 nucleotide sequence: TGTGCCAGCAGCCAAGGGCAGGGCTATGGCTACACCTTC. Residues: CASSQGQGYGYTF.